This is a list of T cell receptor beta chains from one sample in a study of cytomegalovirus exposure and HLA in healthy donors. The table came from immunoSEQ multiplex PCR; TCRdb's copy has only in-frame clones and leaves some out. Of approximately 290,000 clones listed, roughly 80% are singletons. The sequenced sample consisted of PBMCs. Receptors were obtained from a girl between 2 and 10 years old in good health and CMV-seronegative. The CDR3 runs from the conserved cysteine through the conserved F or W. Fields, in order: J gene, V gene, CDR3 protein.

J: TRBJ2-5
V: TRBV6-4
CDR3: CASSGQVLKETQYF

J: TRBJ1-2
V: TRBV4-1
CDR3: CASSRDEAPNYGYTF

J: TRBJ2-4
V: TRBV21-1
CDR3: CASSTGQGNVAKNIQYF

J: TRBJ1-3
V: TRBV10-1
CDR3: CASSEPGGSGNTIYF

J: TRBJ1-1
V: TRBV15
CDR3: CATSSLGSTEAFF

J: TRBJ2-7
V: TRBV4-1
CDR3: CASSQGEVYEQYF

J: TRBJ1-3
V: TRBV27
CDR3: CASSINRNSGNTIYF

J: TRBJ2-3
V: TRBV29-1
CDR3: CSLLAGRGAPQYF

J: TRBJ1-5
V: TRBV18
CDR3: CASSPPGQGARSPQHF

J: TRBJ2-1
V: TRBV7-8
CDR3: CASTPTRGISYNEQFF

J: TRBJ1-1
V: TRBV2
CDR3: CASRRWDTKGAFF

J: TRBJ1-5
V: TRBV6-1
CDR3: CASSEEFAGPNQPQHF

J: TRBJ2-1
V: TRBV18
CDR3: CASSPERGEQFF

J: TRBJ2-1
V: TRBV28
CDR3: CASSLGIRRGPRNEQFF

J: TRBJ2-7
V: TRBV12-2
CDR3: CASRPRVKGSREQYF

J: TRBJ1-1
V: TRBV9
CDR3: CASSATCRTGPGTEAFF

J: TRBJ2-7
V: TRBV7-3
CDR3: CASSLQGGPTYEQYF

J: TRBJ2-3
V: TRBV27
CDR3: CASSFGLAVEPDTQYF

J: TRBJ2-7
V: TRBV27
CDR3: CASSTPELARGLGEQYF

J: TRBJ1-1
V: TRBV21-1
CDR3: CASSKGDRYTEAFF

J: TRBJ1-2
V: TRBV5-1
CDR3: CASSSPRTGRYGYTF

J: TRBJ1-2
V: TRBV7-9
CDR3: CASSLGGQNYGYTF

J: TRBJ2-2
V: TRBV19
CDR3: CASTASINSGELFF

J: TRBJ2-4
V: TRBV30
CDR3: CAWSGDRNIQYF

J: TRBJ2-7
V: TRBV7-3
CDR3: CASSASGTGTYEQYF

J: TRBJ2-1
V: TRBV9
CDR3: CASSHPGLASVEQFF

J: TRBJ1-1
V: TRBV27
CDR3: CASSLSYVRNTEAFF

J: TRBJ1-5
V: TRBV10-2
CDR3: CASSVTWEQPQHF

J: TRBJ1-6
V: TRBV30
CDR3: CAWIGGLQESLHF

J: TRBJ2-7
V: TRBV28
CDR3: CASRLADEQYF

J: TRBJ1-1
V: TRBV27
CDR3: CASRRSGTGRLTEAFF

J: TRBJ2-5
V: TRBV2
CDR3: CASSDRRTVSQYF

J: TRBJ2-7
V: TRBV6-5
CDR3: CASSYSSYEQYF

J: TRBJ2-4
V: TRBV27
CDR3: CASSTGLAGSGIQYF

J: TRBJ1-5
V: TRBV28
CDR3: CASSTSTGGSNQPQHF

J: TRBJ2-1
V: TRBV14
CDR3: CASSQGRGGRAGKQFF

J: TRBJ2-3
V: TRBV6-5
CDR3: CASSYLLAGTDTQYF

J: TRBJ2-1
V: TRBV18
CDR3: CASVVESSYNEQFF

J: TRBJ2-1
V: TRBV28
CDR3: CATQSGGVPWGYNEQFF

J: TRBJ1-5
V: TRBV28
CDR3: CASGWGGGNQPQHF

J: TRBJ2-7
V: TRBV11-2
CDR3: CASSAVRTGGVEQYF

J: TRBJ2-5
V: TRBV28
CDR3: CASSWAGVGETQYF

J: TRBJ1-2
V: TRBV30
CDR3: CACSRNVGYTF

J: TRBJ1-2
V: TRBV5-6
CDR3: CASTPEGQRNYGYTF

J: TRBJ2-7
V: TRBV11-2
CDR3: CASSWGLAGVQQYF

J: NA
V: TRBV29-1
CDR3: CSVSTSDRGLYEQYF

J: TRBJ2-7
V: TRBV7-9
CDR3: CASSLAQGQGAYEQYF

J: TRBJ2-1
V: TRBV7-6
CDR3: CASSLARPGTRDNEQFF

J: TRBJ1-2
V: TRBV5-1
CDR3: CASSFRGDNYGYTF

J: TRBJ2-5
V: TRBV4-1
CDR3: CASSQEWALGLAGGRETQYF

J: TRBJ2-2
V: TRBV7-9
CDR3: CASSHWKGATGELFF

J: TRBJ2-4
V: TRBV28
CDR3: CASSFERTAKNIQYF

J: TRBJ1-5
V: TRBV2
CDR3: CASSEVEGAGGNQPQHF

J: TRBJ2-3
V: TRBV19
CDR3: CASSIQVTSGRSTDTQYF

J: TRBJ1-4
V: TRBV29-1
CDR3: CSTRGQNNEKLFF

J: TRBJ2-7
V: TRBV7-8
CDR3: CASSPAGRHEQYF

J: TRBJ2-6
V: TRBV28
CDR3: CASSFASSGANVLTF

J: TRBJ2-3
V: TRBV9
CDR3: CASSPPGATQYF